One sample yielded the 9 T cell receptor beta chains listed below, sequenced in a study of response to subunit inactivated influenza vaccine. TCRdb used MiXCR to reprocess the RT-PCR reads, holding one entry per CDR3 protein. Altogether more than 400,000 distinct CDR3 sequences are present, approximately 11% being singletons, with the ten largest covering approximately 12%. The sequencing used PBMCs from blood, collected 40 to 50 days after vaccination. Source of these receptors: a man in his forties or fifties who received an inactivated influenza vaccine.

This clonotype appeared a few times. The genes are TRBV7-2 and TRBJ2-5; the D gene is possibly TRBD2 (6 bases). This CDR3 comprises 16 residues. From germline, CDR1 is SGHTA and CDR2 FQGNSA. V was trimmed by 1 base and J by 2 bases, leaving 14 bases between them. CDR3 DNA sequence: TGTGCCAGCAGCTTAGGTAATAGCGGAGCACAAGAGACCCAGTACTTC. Amino acid sequence: CASSLGNSGAQETQYF.

The table lists this clonotype with a few counts. The chain carries TRBV5-5 and TRBJ1-1, with 7 nucleotides matching TRBD1. The CDR3 contains 14 residues. In germline, CDR1 is SGHKS, CDR2 YYEKEE (reference sequence). Unmatched junction bases numbered 3, after V lost 4 bases and J lost 0 bases. CDR3 loop: CASSTGQVNTEAFF. For the CDR3, the DNA is TGTGCCAGCAGCACCGGACAGGTGAACACTGAAGCTTTCTTT.

The chain uses TRBV3-1 and TRBJ2-6; D perhaps matches TRBD1 (6 bases). V lost 5 bases and J 4 bases, leaving 15 bases between the germline ends. The CDR3 sequence is 16 residues long. The germline gives CDR1 LGHDT, CDR2 YNNKEL (reference sequence). The CDR3 sequence: CASSAYRVSGANVLTF. The CDR3 DNA follows: TGTGCCAGCAGCGCATACAGGGTTTCCGGGGCCAACGTCCTGACTTTC. The full variable domain, with the rest looked up from reference TRBV3-1 and TRBJ2-6, is DTAVSQTPKYLVTQMGNDKSIKCEQNLGHDTMYWYKQDSKKFLKIMFSYNNKELIINETVPNRFSPKSPDKAHLNLHINSLELGDSAVYFCASSAYRVSGANVLTFGAGSRLTVL.

The rearrangement joins TRBV4-2 to TRBJ2-3; 12 bases match TRBD2. Trimming took 0 bases from V and 3 from J; bases not matched to a gene: 16. CDR1 LGHNA and CDR2 YNFKEQ come from the germline V gene. The CDR3 contains 21 residues. For the CDR3, the DNA is TGTGCCAGCAGCCAAGATAACGGTGGGGAGACTAGCGGGGGATTGACAGATACGCAGTATTTT. Its protein product is CASSQDNGGETSGGLTDTQYF.

The J gene is TRBJ2-3, the V gene TRBV7-9; TRBD1 aligns across 8 bases. Trimming removed 7 bases from V and 0 bases from J; junction bases left unmatched: 3. Germline CDR1 and CDR2: SEHNR and FQNEAQ (reference sequence). There are 14 residues in the CDR3. As DNA, the CDR3 is TGTGCCAGCACCGGGGACAGGAGCACAGATACGCAGTATTTT. Translating it yields CASTGDRSTDTQYF. Combining the CDR3 with reference TRBV7-9 and TRBJ2-3 gives the whole variable domain DTGVSQNPRHKITKRGQNVTFRCDPISEHNRLYWYRQTLGQGPEFLTYFQNEAQLEKSRLLSDRFSAERPKGSFSTLEIQRTEQGDSAMYLCASTGDRSTDTQYFGPGTRLTVL.

This rearrangement joins TRBV25-1 to TRBJ2-5; 7 bases map to TRBD2. V lost 3 bases to trimming and J lost 7 bases; unmatched junction nucleotides: 8. This CDR3 spans 14 amino acids. Germline CDR1 and CDR2: MGHDK and SYGVNS. CDR3 amino acids: CASSDGGTFGTQYF. The CDR3 nucleotides read TGTGCCAGCAGTGACGGGGGGACTTTCGGGACCCAGTACTTC.

The chain joins TRBV20-1 to TRBJ2-1, with 11 bases matching TRBD2. In germline, CDR1 is DFQATT, CDR2 SNEGSKA (reference sequence). The CDR3 spans 14 residues. Unmatched junction bases numbered 9, after V lost 5 bases and J lost 9 bases. The CDR3 is CSAPLAGERSEQFF. The CDR3 nucleotides are TGCAGTGCTCCACTAGCGGGAGAAAGGAGTGAGCAGTTCTTC.

The CDR3 here is CASRVASGSYNEQFF. The CDR3 DNA reads as TGTGCCAGCAGGGTCGCTAGCGGTTCCTACAATGAGCAGTTCTTC. This chain links TRBV6-1 with TRBJ2-1, with 7 positions matching TRBD2. Trimming at V came to 6 bases and at J to 1 base, leaving 6 bases not matched to a gene. Germline V gene data show CDR1 as MNHNS and CDR2 as SASEGT. The CDR3 is 15 amino acids.

In the case of this clonotype: This sequence may be a read error, since a much larger clone differs from it by one base. The chain employs TRBV6-6 and TRBJ2-2; maybe TRBD2 (5 bases). The CDR3 runs to 12 residues. In germline, CDR1 is MNHNY, CDR2 SVGAGI (reference sequence). The CDR3: CASTGYTGELLF. CDR3 DNA: TGTGCCAGCACTGGGTACACCGGGGAGCTGCTTTTT.